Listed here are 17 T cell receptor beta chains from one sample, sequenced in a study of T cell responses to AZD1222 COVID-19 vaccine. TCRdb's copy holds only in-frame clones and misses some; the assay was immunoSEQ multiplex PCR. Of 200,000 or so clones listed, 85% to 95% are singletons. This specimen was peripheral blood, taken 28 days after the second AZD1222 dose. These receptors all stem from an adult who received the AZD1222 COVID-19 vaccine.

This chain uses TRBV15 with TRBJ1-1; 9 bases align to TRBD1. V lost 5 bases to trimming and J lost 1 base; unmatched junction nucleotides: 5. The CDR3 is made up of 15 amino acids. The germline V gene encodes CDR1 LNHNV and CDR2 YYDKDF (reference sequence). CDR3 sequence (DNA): TGTGCCACCAGCGAACCGGGACAGGGGAACACTGAAGCTTTCTTT. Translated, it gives CATSEPGQGNTEAFF.

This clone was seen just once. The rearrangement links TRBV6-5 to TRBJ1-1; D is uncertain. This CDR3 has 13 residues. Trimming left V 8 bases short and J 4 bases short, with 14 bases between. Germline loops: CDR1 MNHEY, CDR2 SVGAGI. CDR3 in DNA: TGTGCCAGCGACCGGTTAGGAAGCACTGAAGCTTTCTTT. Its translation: CASDRLGSTEAFF.

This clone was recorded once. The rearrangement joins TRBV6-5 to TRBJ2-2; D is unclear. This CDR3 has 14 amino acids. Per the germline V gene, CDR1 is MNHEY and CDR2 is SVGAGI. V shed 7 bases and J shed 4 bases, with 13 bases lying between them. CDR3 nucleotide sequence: TGTGCCAGCAAGCCTGGGCCGAGCACCGGGGAGCTGTTTTTT. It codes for CASKPGPSTGELFF.

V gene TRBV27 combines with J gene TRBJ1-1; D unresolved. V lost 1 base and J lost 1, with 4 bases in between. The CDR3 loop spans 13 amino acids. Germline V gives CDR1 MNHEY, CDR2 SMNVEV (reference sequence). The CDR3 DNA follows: TGTGCCAGCAGTTTATGGACGAACACTGAAGCTTTCTTT. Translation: CASSLWTNTEAFF.

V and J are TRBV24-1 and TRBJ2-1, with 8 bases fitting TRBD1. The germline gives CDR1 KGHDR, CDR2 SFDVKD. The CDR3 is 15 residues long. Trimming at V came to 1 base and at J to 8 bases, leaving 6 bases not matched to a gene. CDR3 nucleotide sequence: TGTGCCACCAGTGATTTTTCGACAGGGGAGGATGAGCAGTTCTTC. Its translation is CATSDFSTGEDEQFF.

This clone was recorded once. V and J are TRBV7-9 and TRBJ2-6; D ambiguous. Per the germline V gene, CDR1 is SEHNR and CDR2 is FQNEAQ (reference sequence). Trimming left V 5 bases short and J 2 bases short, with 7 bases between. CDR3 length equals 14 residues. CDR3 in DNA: TGTGCCAGCAGCGGTCTTACTGGGGCCAACGTCCTGACTTTC. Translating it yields CASSGLTGANVLTF.

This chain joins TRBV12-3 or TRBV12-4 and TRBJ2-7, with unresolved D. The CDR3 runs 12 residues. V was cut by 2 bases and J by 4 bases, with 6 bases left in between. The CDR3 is CASSLLEYEQYF. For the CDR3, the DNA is TGTGCCAGCAGTTTACTAGAATACGAGCAGTACTTC.

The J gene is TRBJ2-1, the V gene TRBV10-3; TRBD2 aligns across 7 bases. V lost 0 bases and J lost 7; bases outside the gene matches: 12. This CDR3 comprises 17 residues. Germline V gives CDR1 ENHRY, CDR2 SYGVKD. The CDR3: CAISESLLAGMGNEQFF. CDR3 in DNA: TGTGCCATCAGTGAGTCCCTGTTAGCGGGCATGGGAAATGAGCAGTTCTTC.

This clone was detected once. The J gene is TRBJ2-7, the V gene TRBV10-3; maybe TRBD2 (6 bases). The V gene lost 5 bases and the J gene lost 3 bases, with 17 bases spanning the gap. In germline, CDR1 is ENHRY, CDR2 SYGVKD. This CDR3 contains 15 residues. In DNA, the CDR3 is TGTGCCATCAGTCGGGGGAACTCTCTACTCTACGAGCAGTACTTC. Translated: CAISRGNSLLYEQYF.

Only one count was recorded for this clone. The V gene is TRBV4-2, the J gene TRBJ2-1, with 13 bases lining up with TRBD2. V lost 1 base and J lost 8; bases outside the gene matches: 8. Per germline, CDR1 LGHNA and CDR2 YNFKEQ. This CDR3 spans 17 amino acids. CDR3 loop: CASSQGTSGGALDEQFF. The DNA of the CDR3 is TGTGCCAGCAGCCAAGGCACTAGCGGGGGGGCGTTAGATGAGCAGTTCTTC.

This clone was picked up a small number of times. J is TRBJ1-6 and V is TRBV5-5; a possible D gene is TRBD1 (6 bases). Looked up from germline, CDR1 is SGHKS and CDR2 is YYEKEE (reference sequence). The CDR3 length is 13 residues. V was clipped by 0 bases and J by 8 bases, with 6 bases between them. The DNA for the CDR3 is TGTGCCAGCAGCTTGGACAGGGATTCACCCCTCCACTTT. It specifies CASSLDRDSPLHF.

The CDR3 sequence: CASSWDGSYGYTF. The CDR3 DNA follows: TGTGCCAGCAGTTGGGATGGGAGCTATGGCTACACCTTC. V usage is TRBV12-3 or TRBV12-4 and J usage is TRBJ1-2; D call uncertain. The CDR3 sequence is 13 residues long. Trimming took 4 bases from V and 4 from J, leaving 10 bases between them.

The DNA for the CDR3 is TGTGCCAGCAGCCCGACACAGGGCTCGCCACCCCTCCACTTT. Translated, it gives CASSPTQGSPPLHF. J is TRBJ1-6 and V is TRBV28, with D perhaps matching TRBD1 (6 bases). CDR1 is MDHEN, CDR2 SYDVKM, per germline. V was cut by 6 bases and J by 11 bases, with 17 bases left in between. The CDR3 loop spans 14 amino acids.

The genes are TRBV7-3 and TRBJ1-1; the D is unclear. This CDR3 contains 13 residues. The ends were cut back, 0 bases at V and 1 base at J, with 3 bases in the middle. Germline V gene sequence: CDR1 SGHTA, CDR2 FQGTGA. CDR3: CASSLTRNTEAFF. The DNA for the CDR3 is TGTGCCAGCAGCTTAACCAGGAACACTGAAGCTTTCTTT.

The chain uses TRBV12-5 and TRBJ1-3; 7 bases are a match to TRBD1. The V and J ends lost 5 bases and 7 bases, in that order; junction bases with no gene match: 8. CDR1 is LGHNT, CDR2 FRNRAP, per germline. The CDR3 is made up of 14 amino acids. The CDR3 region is CASGIGQAVNTIYF. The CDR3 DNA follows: TGTGCTAGTGGTATCGGACAGGCGGTGAACACCATATATTTT.

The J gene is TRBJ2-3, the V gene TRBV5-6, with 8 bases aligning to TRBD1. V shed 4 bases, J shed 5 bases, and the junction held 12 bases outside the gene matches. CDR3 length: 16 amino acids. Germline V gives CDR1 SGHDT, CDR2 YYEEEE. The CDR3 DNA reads TGTGCCAGCAGCCCCAGGACAGGGCGAGGGGGAGATACGCAGTATTTT. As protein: CASSPRTGRGGDTQYF. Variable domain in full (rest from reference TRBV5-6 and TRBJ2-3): DAGVTQSPTHLIKTRGQQVTLRCSPKSGHDTVSWYQQALGQGPQFIFQYYEEEERQRGNFPDRFSGHQFPNYSSELNVNALLLGDSALYLCASSPRTGRGGDTQYFGPGTRLTVL.

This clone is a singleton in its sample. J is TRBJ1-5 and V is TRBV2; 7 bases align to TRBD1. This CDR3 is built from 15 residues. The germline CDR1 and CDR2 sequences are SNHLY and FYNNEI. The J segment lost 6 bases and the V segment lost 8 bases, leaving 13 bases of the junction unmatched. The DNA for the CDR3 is TGTGCCAGCGGAAAGGACAGGAGTGTTGCTCAGCCCCAGCATTTT. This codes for CASGKDRSVAQPQHF.